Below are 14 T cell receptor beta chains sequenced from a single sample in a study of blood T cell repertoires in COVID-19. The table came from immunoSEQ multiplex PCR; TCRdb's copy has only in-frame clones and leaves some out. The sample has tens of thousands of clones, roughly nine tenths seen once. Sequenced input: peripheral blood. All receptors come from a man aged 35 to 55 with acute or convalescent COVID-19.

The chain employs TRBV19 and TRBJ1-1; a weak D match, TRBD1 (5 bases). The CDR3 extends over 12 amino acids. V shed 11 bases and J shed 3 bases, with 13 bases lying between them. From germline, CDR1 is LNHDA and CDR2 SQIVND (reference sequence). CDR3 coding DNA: TGTGCCGCACACGGGGGGTACACTGAAGCTTTCTTT. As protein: CAAHGGYTEAFF.

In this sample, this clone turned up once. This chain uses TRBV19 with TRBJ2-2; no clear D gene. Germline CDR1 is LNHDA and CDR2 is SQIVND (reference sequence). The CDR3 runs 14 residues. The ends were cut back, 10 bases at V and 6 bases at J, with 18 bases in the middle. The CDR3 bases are TGTGCCACAAGGCAGCAAGGAGACCCCGGGGAGCTGTTTTTT. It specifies CATRQQGDPGELFF.

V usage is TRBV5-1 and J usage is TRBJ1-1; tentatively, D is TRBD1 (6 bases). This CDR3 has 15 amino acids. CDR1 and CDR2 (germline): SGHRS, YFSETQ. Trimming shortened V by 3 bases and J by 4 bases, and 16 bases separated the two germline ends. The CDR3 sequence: CASSWLGDTVTEAFF. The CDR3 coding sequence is TGCGCCAGCAGCTGGTTGGGGGACACGGTCACTGAAGCTTTCTTT.

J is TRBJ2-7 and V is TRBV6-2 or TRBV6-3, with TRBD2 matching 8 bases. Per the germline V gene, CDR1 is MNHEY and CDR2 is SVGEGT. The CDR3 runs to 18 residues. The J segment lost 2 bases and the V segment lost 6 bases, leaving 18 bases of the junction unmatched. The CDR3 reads CASSPRFGGGAAAYEQYF. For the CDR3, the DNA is TGTGCCAGCAGCCCCCGCTTCGGGGGGGGAGCCGCAGCCTACGAGCAGTACTTC.

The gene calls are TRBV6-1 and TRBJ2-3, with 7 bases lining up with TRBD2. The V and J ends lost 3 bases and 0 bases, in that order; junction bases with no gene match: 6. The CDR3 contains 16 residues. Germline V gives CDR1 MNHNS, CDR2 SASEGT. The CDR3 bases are TGTGCCAGCAGTGACAGGCTAGCGGATAGCACAGATACGCAGTATTTT. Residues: CASSDRLADSTDTQYF.

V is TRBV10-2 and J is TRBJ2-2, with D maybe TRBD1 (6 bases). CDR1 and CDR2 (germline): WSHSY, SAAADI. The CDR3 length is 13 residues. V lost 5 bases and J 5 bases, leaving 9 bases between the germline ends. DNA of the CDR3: TGCGCCAGCAGTCTAACAGGGACCGGGGAGCTGTTTTTT. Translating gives CASSLTGTGELFF.

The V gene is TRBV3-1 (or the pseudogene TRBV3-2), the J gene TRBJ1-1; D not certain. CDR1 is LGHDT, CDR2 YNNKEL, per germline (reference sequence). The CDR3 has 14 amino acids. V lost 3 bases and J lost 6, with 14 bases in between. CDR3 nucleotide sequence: TGTGCCAGCAGCCAGGGCGACCGGAGGGCTGAAGCTTTCTTT. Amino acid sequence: CASSQGDRRAEAFF.

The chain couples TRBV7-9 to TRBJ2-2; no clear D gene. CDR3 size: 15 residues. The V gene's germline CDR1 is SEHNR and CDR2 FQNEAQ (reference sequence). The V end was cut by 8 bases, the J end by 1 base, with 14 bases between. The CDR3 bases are TGTGCCAGCGACGTGGGCCTCGGGAACACCGGGGAGCTGTTTTTT. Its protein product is CASDVGLGNTGELFF.

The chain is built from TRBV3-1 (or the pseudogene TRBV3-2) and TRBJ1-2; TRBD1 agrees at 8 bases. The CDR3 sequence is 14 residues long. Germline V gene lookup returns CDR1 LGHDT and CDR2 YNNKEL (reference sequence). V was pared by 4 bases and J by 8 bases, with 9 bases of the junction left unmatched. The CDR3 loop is CASSPLAGGRGYTF. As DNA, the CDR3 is TGTGCCAGCAGCCCGTTAGCAGGGGGCAGGGGCTACACCTTC.

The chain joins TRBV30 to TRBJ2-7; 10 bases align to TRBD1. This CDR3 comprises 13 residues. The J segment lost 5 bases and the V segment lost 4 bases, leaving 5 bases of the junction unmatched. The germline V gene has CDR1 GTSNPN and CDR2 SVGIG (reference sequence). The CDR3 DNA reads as TGTGCCTGGAACCGGGACAGGGGCCACGAGCAGTACTTC. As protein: CAWNRDRGHEQYF.

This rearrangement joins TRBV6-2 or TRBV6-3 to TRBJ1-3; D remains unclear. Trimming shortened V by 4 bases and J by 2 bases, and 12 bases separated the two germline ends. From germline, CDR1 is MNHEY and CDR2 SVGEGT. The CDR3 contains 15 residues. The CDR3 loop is CASSLWQQPGNTIYF. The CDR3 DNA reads TGTGCCAGCAGTTTATGGCAACAACCTGGAAACACCATATATTTT.

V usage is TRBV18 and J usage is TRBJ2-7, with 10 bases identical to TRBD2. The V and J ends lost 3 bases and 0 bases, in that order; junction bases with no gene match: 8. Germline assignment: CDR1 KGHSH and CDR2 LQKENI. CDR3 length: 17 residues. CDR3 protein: CASSPIEGTSVSYEQYF. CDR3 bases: TGTGCCAGCTCACCGATAGAGGGGACTAGCGTCTCCTACGAGCAGTACTTC.

CDR3 nucleotides: TGTGCCAGCATCGTAGCAAACACCGGGGAGCTGTTTTTT. Its translation is CASIVANTGELFF. The chain links TRBV25-1 to TRBJ2-2; D is uncertain. Germline CDR1 reads MGHDK; CDR2 reads SYGVNS. The CDR3 sequence is 13 residues long. Between the trimmed V and J ends, which lost 7 bases and 2 bases, there was a span of 8 bases.

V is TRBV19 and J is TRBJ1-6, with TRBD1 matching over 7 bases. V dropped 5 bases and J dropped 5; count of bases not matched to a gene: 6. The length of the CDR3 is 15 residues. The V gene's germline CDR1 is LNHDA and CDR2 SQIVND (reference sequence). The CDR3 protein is CASSQTGADNSPLHF. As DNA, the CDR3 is TGTGCCAGTAGTCAAACAGGGGCGGATAATTCACCCCTCCACTTT.